This paragraph covers one T cell receptor (beta chain) sequence. Other DNA sequences within the sample encode an identical CDR3. The data stem from a study of beta chain features in type 1 diabetes. Donors contributed one heparinised blood draw apiece, averaging approximately 120 mL. CD4+ cells of the naive, central memory, regulatory and stem cell-like memory types were sorted via CD45RO/CCR7/CD25/CD127/CD95/CD27. Germline V gene sequence: CDR1 SGHTA, CDR2 FQGNSA. The CDR3 has 15 residues. The junction had 4 bases not matched to a gene; V was cut back by 1 base and J by 4 bases. The entirety of the isolated RNA underwent reverse transcription, so expressed TCRB transcripts were sequenced. The table came from immunoSEQ multiplex PCR; TCRdb's copy has only in-frame clones and leaves some out. Among 300,000 to 400,000 clones listed, approximately 10% were seen once.

The receptor's source is a woman in her twenties or thirties in good health. The gene calls are TRBV7-2 and TRBJ2-1; TRBD2 agrees at 7 bases. Sample: naive CD4+ T cells from blood. The CDR3: CASSLDRGSYNEQFF. The CDR3 DNA reads TGTGCCAGCAGCTTAGATCGCGGGAGTTACAATGAGCAGTTCTTC.